The 19 T cell receptor beta chains in this list originate from one sample, sequenced in a study of blood T cell repertoires in COVID-19. Some clones are missing from TCRdb's copy, which holds only in-frame ones; the method was immunoSEQ multiplex PCR. The repertoire holds almost 200,000 clones, with 80% to 90% as singletons. The sample consisted of peripheral blood. The receptor set was obtained from a woman in her 70s with acute or convalescent COVID-19.

V gene TRBV6-6 combines with J gene TRBJ1-5; D remains ambiguous. The ends were cut back, 7 bases at V and 0 bases at J, with 10 bases in the middle. The CDR3 has 14 amino acids. From germline, CDR1 is MNHNY and CDR2 SVGAGI (reference sequence). CDR3 DNA: TGTGCCAGCACCACCGGGAATAGCAATCAGCCCCAGCATTTT. Its translation: CASTTGNSNQPQHF.

The chain has TRBV5-1 and TRBJ2-5, with 9 nucleotides matching TRBD1. CDR3 length equals 13 residues. CDR1 SGHRS and CDR2 YFSETQ come from the germline V gene. Trimming took 4 bases from V and 5 from J; bases not matched to a gene: 3. The CDR3 reads CASSQGTGETQYF. The CDR3 DNA sequence: TGCGCCAGCAGCCAAGGGACAGGGGAGACCCAGTACTTC.

The chain is built from TRBV5-1 and TRBJ2-1, with D tentatively TRBD2 (5 bases). Germline assignment: CDR1 SGHRS and CDR2 YFSETQ. The CDR3 has 16 residues. Trimming shortened V by 3 bases and J by 0 bases, and 13 bases separated the two germline ends. The CDR3 DNA reads as TGCGCCAGCAGCTGGCTTAGCGAAAGCTCCTACAATGAGCAGTTCTTC. It specifies CASSWLSESSYNEQFF. The whole variable domain, filled in from reference TRBV5-1 and TRBJ2-1, reads KAGVTQTPRYLIKTRGQQVTLSCSPISGHRSVSWYQQTPGQGLQFLFEYFSETQRNKGNFPGRFSGRQFSNSRSEMNVSTLELGDSALYLCASSWLSESSYNEQFFGPGTRLTVL.

The rearrangement joins TRBV5-6 to TRBJ2-1; perhaps TRBD2 as D (6 bases). Germline loops: CDR1 SGHDT, CDR2 YYEEEE. V lost 0 bases and J 9 bases, leaving 16 bases between the germline ends. The CDR3 has 15 residues. The CDR3 here is CASSLVGGDRSEQFF. The CDR3 DNA reads TGTGCCAGCAGCTTGGTCGGCGGGGACCGGTCTGAGCAGTTCTTC.

This clone has more than one count but fewer than ten. The V gene is TRBV2, the J gene TRBJ2-7, with D maybe TRBD1 (6 bases). The CDR3 has 12 residues. V lost 4 bases, J lost 6 bases, and 10 bases lay in between. CDR1 and CDR2 (germline): SNHLY, FYNNEI. CDR3 region: CASSVTGSEQYF. The CDR3 nucleotides are TGTGCCAGCAGTGTTACAGGGTCCGAGCAGTACTTC.

The V and J genes are TRBV5-4 and TRBJ2-3; the match to TRBD2 covers 10 bases. J lost 2 bases, V lost 1 base, and 4 bases had no gene match. The CDR3 is made up of 16 amino acids. CDR1 SGHNT and CDR2 YYREEE come from the germline V gene (reference sequence). The CDR3 here is CASSLQTSGPTDTQYF. The DNA for the CDR3 is TGTGCCAGCAGCTTGCAGACTAGCGGGCCCACAGATACGCAGTATTTT. The variable domain in full, completed from reference TRBV5-4 and TRBJ2-3, reads ETGVTQSPTHLIKTRGQQVTLRCSSQSGHNTVSWYQQALGQGPQFIFQYYREEENGRGNFPPRFSGLQFPNYSSELNVNALELDDSALYLCASSLQTSGPTDTQYFGPGTRLTVL.

This chain links TRBV9 with TRBJ1-1; 7 nucleotides line up with TRBD1. Germline trimming cut 6 bases from V and 0 bases from J; bases unmatched to any gene: 5. CDR1 is SGDLS, CDR2 YYNGEE, per germline. CDR3 size: 14 residues. CDR3 residues: CASTRGQMNTEAFF. DNA for the CDR3: TGTGCCAGCACACGGGGACAGATGAACACTGAAGCTTTCTTT.

CDR3 bases: TGTGCCAGCAGCTCCGGGACAGGATACACCGGGGAGCTGTTTTTT. Amino acid sequence: CASSSGTGYTGELFF. The V and J genes are TRBV7-9 and TRBJ2-2; TRBD1 agrees at 8 bases. Germline V lookup: CDR1 SEHNR, CDR2 FQNEAQ (reference sequence). The V and J ends lost 4 bases and 3 bases, in that order; junction bases with no gene match: 4. The CDR3 spans 15 residues.

This clone was seen only once. The rearrangement links TRBV10-2 to TRBJ1-3; TRBD1 might be the D (5 bases). This CDR3 has 13 residues. Germline CDR1 and CDR2: WSHSY and SAAADI. V shed 4 bases and J shed 4 bases, with 8 bases lying between them. The CDR3 is CASSVSGGNTIYF. In DNA, the CDR3 is TGCGCCAGCAGTGTATCAGGGGGAAACACCATATATTTT.

The V call is TRBV5-1, the J call TRBJ2-5; D not resolved. The V and J ends lost 6 bases and 8 bases respectively, with 14 bases between them. The CDR3 consists of 12 residues. CDR1 and CDR2 (germline): SGHRS, YFSETQ. The CDR3 sequence is CASMEPGGTQYF. CDR3 DNA: TGCGCCAGCATGGAACCCGGCGGCACCCAGTACTTC.

The chain couples TRBV25-1 to TRBJ2-2, with TRBD1 identical over 10 bases. V lost 6 bases and J lost 4; bases outside the gene matches: 5. The germline gives CDR1 MGHDK, CDR2 SYGVNS. The CDR3 contains 15 residues. The CDR3 loop reads CASSPGTGATGELFF. The CDR3 coding sequence is TGTGCCAGCAGCCCCGGGACAGGGGCCACCGGGGAGCTGTTTTTT.

J is TRBJ1-2 and V is TRBV3-1 (or the pseudogene TRBV3-2), with a tentative D call TRBD1 (6 bases). CDR3 length: 14 residues. V was pared by 2 bases and J by 5 bases, with 12 bases between. Germline lookup yields CDR1 LGHDT and CDR2 YNNKEL (reference sequence). CDR3 protein: CASSQRQGCYGYTF. The CDR3 nucleotides are TGTGCCAGCAGCCAACGCCAGGGGTGTTATGGCTACACCTTC.

The chain has TRBV28 and TRBJ1-1; 9 positions agree with TRBD1. Germline loops: CDR1 MDHEN, CDR2 SYDVKM. V trimming: 5 bases; J trimming: 4 bases; junction bases outside the gene matches: 8. The CDR3 runs 15 residues. CDR3 nucleotides: TGTGCCAGCAGTACCCCCACAGGGGGCGTCACTGAAGCTTTCTTT. Encoded protein: CASSTPTGGVTEAFF.

V is TRBV5-6 and J is TRBJ2-4; possibly TRBD2 for D (5 bases). Deletions cut 1 base from V and 9 bases from J, with 14 bases between. Germline loops: CDR1 SGHDT, CDR2 YYEEEE. The CDR3 has 14 amino acids. CDR3 in amino acids: CASSLTGSGGIQYF. The DNA of the CDR3 is TGTGCCAGCAGCTTGACGGGAAGTGGCGGCATTCAGTACTTC.

This rearrangement joins TRBV5-6 to TRBJ2-5; 7 positions match TRBD2. The germline gives CDR1 SGHDT, CDR2 YYEEEE. The CDR3 has 14 residues. Unmatched junction bases numbered 7, after V lost 4 bases and J lost 4 bases. CDR3 in DNA: TGTGCCAGCAGCCCCATGAGCGGGGCAGAGACCCAGTACTTC. Its translation is CASSPMSGAETQYF.

The chain carries TRBV4-1 and TRBJ2-1, with 8 nucleotides matching TRBD2. CDR1 is MGHRA, CDR2 YSYEKL, per germline. V lost 3 bases to trimming and J lost 6 bases; unmatched junction nucleotides: 7. The CDR3 length is 15 residues. This chain's CDR3 is CASSQLTSAVNEQFF. The CDR3 DNA sequence: TGCGCCAGCAGCCAGCTGACTAGCGCCGTCAATGAGCAGTTCTTC.

The V gene is TRBV4-2, the J gene TRBJ1-1; D is unresolved. V lost 4 bases and J 4 bases, leaving 19 bases between the germline ends. Germline lookup yields CDR1 LGHNA and CDR2 YNFKEQ. The CDR3 contains 16 residues. This CDR3 reads CASSPLNRGMSTEAFF. The CDR3 DNA is TGTGCCAGCAGCCCCCTTAACCGCGGGATGAGCACTGAAGCTTTCTTT.

CDR3 in amino acids: CASSPMAGRTGELFF. CDR3 coding DNA: TGTGCCAGCAGTCCCATGGCGGGACGAACTGGGGAGCTGTTTTTT. The chain employs TRBV6-5 and TRBJ2-2; a weak D match, TRBD2 (6 bases). Trimming cost V 5 bases and J 8 bases, with 18 bases left between them. The V gene's germline CDR1 is MNHEY and CDR2 SVGAGI. CDR3 length: 15 amino acids.

This chain connects TRBV5-1 to TRBJ1-1, with D maybe TRBD1 (5 bases). Germline V gene sequence: CDR1 SGHRS, CDR2 YFSETQ. The CDR3 extends over 15 amino acids. Trimming took 6 bases from V and 1 from J, leaving 16 bases between them. CDR3 region: CASTPGGVGNTEAFF. In DNA form, the CDR3 reads TGCGCCAGCACCCCCGGAGGGGTTGGGAACACTGAAGCTTTCTTT.